The present T cell receptor beta chain was sequenced within a study of CD4 T cells in relation to SARS-CoV-2 and coronaviruses. About the research overall: ViraFEST: roughly ten-day antigen culture of PBMCs, then TCR beta CDR3 sequencing. No peptide or an HIV-1 Nef peptide pool served as negative control.

Before the COVID-19 pandemic, during about 2010-2019, CD4+ T cells were taken from unexposed donors. CD4+ T cells were isolated from the cells after about nine days of culture. Unexposed-donor CD4+ T cells were probed with SARS-CoV-2 S/N and four cold-coronavirus spikes, cells permitting. About this clone: The target antigen is unknown.

V was shortened by 3 bases and J by 3 bases, with 7 bases between the two germline ends. Germline CDR1 is MNHEY and CDR2 is SVGEGT. This CDR3 contains 13 residues. TCRdb's copy holds only in-frame clones and misses some; the assay was immunoSEQ multiplex PCR. This table holds some 20,000 clones, around 73% found once. This clonotype originated in a human donor in good health. This sequence joins TRBV6-2 or TRBV6-3 and TRBJ2-3; D is unclear. Sequenced material: CD4+ T cells from PBMCs, cultured in vitro. The CDR3: CASSYVRTDTQYF. In nucleotides, the CDR3 is TGTGCCAGCAGTTATGTGCGGACAGATACGCAGTATTTT.